This entry concerns a single T cell receptor beta chain. The entry originates in a study of blood T cell repertoires in COVID-19. Only in-frame clones appear in the TCRdb table, and some are missing; sequencing was by immunoSEQ multiplex PCR. Among tens of thousands of clones, roughly four fifths were seen once, and the ten largest hold 10%. CDR3 length equals 14 residues. Germline V lookup: CDR1 SGHTA, CDR2 FQGNSA. V lost 3 bases to trimming and J lost 5 bases, with 13 bases between them. The J gene is TRBJ2-5, the V gene TRBV7-2; D gene unclear. This TCR came from a man over 45 with COVID-19, enrolled during active disease. The specimen was peripheral blood. The CDR3 is CASSLAPPAETQYF. The CDR3 DNA is TGTGCCAGCAGCTTGGCCCCCCCAGCGGAGACCCAGTACTTC.